The present T cell receptor beta chain was sequenced within a study of shared clonotypes between healthy human individuals. The germline V gene has CDR1 MGHRA and CDR2 YSYEKL. The CDR3 is 17 amino acids. Generated by immunoSEQ multiplex PCR, the TCRdb table keeps only in-frame clones and is missing some. The sample has around 2.1 million clones; about 93% are singletons. Terminally differentiated effector memory CD45RA+ cells were excluded by CCR7 positive selection of CD45RO-negative cells. Sequencing was performed on naive CD8+ T cells from PBMCs. This receptor was taken from a man between 18 and 35 years old in good health. Some clones in this sample may be carry-over from other donors' samples. This chain joins TRBV4-1 and TRBJ2-5; the D gene could be TRBD1 or TRBD2 (5 bases each). The J call may be in error: the DNA end matches TRBJ2-7 better. CDR3 region: CASSQSTGTGSFYEQYF. The CDR3 DNA reads TGCGCCAGCAGCCAGTCCACCGGGACGGGGAGTTTCTACGAGCAGTACTTC.